This T cell receptor (beta chain) emerged from a study of control samples from healthy donors and cancer patients. Data came from immunoSEQ multiplex PCR; TCRdb stores just in-frame clones and leaves some out. The repertoire has about 160,000 clones, over 95% of them found once; the top ten carry over 0.9%. The source of this sequence is a woman in her 30s in good health. The sequencing sample was made of blood.

CDR3 nucleotides: TGTGCCAGCAAAGTGTCCGGGGGAGTGAGGGAGCAGTTCTTC. It codes for CASKVSGGVREQFF. J is TRBJ2-1 and V is TRBV6-5, with D perhaps matching TRBD2 (6 bases). V was cut by 7 bases and J by 10 bases, with 20 bases left in between. This CDR3 region has 14 residues. In germline, CDR1 is MNHEY, CDR2 SVGAGI.